This T cell receptor (beta chain) originates from a study of Ad26.COV2.S vaccination and SARS-CoV-2 variants. Study summary: The study gave Ad26.COV2.S intramuscularly, once or twice 56 days apart.

Study-level findings and limits: Relative to placebo recipients, vaccine recipients exhibited elevated spike-specific TCR breadth.

The protocol was immunoSEQ multiplex PCR, while the TCRdb copy is restricted to in-frame clones and leaves out a portion. The top ten clones hold about 4.1% of a sample with a few hundred thousand clones, 90% of them seen once. As to treatment: 19 received Ad26.COV2.S at low or high dose, single or two shots; roughly 5 received placebo; per-sample allocation not given. Samples were taken on day 63 after the first vaccine or placebo injection. Regarding this clone: The antigen is undetermined.

Germline-derived CDR1 and CDR2 are MNHEY and SVGAGI. The J segment lost 1 base and the V segment lost 10 bases, leaving 3 bases of the junction unmatched. This CDR3 has 14 residues. The TCR sequence derives from a person aged 18-60 years who received the Ad26.COV2.S COVID-19 vaccine or a placebo. The gene calls are TRBV6-5 and TRBJ2-3; 12 bases line up with TRBD2. The sample consisted of peripheral blood, taken in a trial of Ad26.COV2.S vaccine versus placebo. DNA of the CDR3: TGTGCCACCTGGACTAGCGGGGGCACAGATACGCAGTATTTT. Protein: CATWTSGGTDTQYF.